This T cell receptor (beta chain) was sequenced in a study of healthy donors' naive CD4 and CD8 T cells. Study-wide background: TCR alpha primers covered all functional IMGT alpha gene variants. Study findings and constraints: Negatively charged CDR3s marked CD8+ lineage; positively charged CDR3s marked CD4+ lineage. Naive CD4+ and CD8+ cells reportedly differed in usage of most V and J genes.

Germline CDR1 is SGHRS and CDR2 is YFSETQ. The length of the CDR3 is 15 residues. V trimming: 7 bases; J trimming: 5 bases; junction bases outside the gene matches: 14. This clonotype was picked up a small number of times. Antigen unknown. Starting from around 500 ng of total RNA, TCR libraries were made with linear amplification. TCRdb analysed the reads with MiXCR anew, one entry per CDR3 protein. The sample gives 180,000 or so distinct CDR3 sequences, about 74% of which show up once; less than 2.5% is in the top ten. Naive T cells were sorted: CD4+CD8-CD45RO-CD45RA+ for CD4+, CD8+CD4-CD45RA+CD27bright for CD8+.

This clonotype was obtained from a pool of human donors in good health; the sample pools cells from several healthy donors. J is TRBJ2-5 and V is TRBV5-1; 7 nucleotides align to TRBD2. The sequencing sample was made of naive CD4+ and CD8+ T cells sorted from blood, pooled from several donors. Written as DNA, the CDR3 is TGCGCCAGCCACCTGAGCGGGGCCGCGGGGGAGACCCAGTACTTC. Amino acid sequence: CASHLSGAAGETQYF.